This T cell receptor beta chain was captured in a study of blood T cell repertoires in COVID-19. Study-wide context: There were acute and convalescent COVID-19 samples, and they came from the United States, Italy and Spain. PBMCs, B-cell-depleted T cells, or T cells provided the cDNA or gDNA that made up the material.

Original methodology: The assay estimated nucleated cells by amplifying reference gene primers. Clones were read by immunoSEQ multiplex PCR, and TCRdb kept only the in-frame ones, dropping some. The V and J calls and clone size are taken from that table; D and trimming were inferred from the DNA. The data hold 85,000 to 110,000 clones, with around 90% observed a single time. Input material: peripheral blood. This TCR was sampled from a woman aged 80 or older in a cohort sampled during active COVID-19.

CDR3 DNA: TGTGCCATCAGCGGGGGGTTAGGTGGAAACACCATATATTTT. Translating gives CAISGGLGGNTIYF. The chain uses TRBV10-3 and TRBJ1-3; tentatively, D is TRBD1 (5 bases). In germline, CDR1 is ENHRY, CDR2 SYGVKD. The V end was cut by 6 bases, the J end by 3 bases, with 12 bases between. The CDR3 is 14 residues long.